These 7 T cell receptor beta chains share one sample of origin, sequenced in a study of glioma-infiltrating T cells after dendritic cell vaccination. Only in-frame clones appear in the TCRdb table, and some are missing; sequencing was by immunoSEQ multiplex PCR. The sample records around 78,000 clones, around 85% being singletons. Time point meaning: after dendritic cell vaccination, including at tumor progression/relapse. Sequencing was performed on blood, taken after dendritic cell vaccination. The receptors come from a human donor with glioblastoma.

This chain connects TRBV25-1 to TRBJ1-3; TRBD1 matches 11 bases. This CDR3 contains 16 residues. J lost 0 bases, V lost 7 bases, and 5 bases had no gene match. CDR1 and CDR2 from the germline V gene are MGHDK and SYGVNS. The CDR3 loop is CASTLGTGGSGNTIYF. CDR3 sequence (DNA): TGTGCCAGCACTCTGGGGACAGGGGGCTCTGGAAACACCATATATTTT.

The V and J genes are TRBV30 and TRBJ2-3; TRBD2 aligns across 13 bases. Germline V gene lookup returns CDR1 GTSNPN and CDR2 SVGIG (reference sequence). V trimming: 2 bases; J trimming: 2 bases; junction bases outside the gene matches: 13. The CDR3 has 19 amino acids. The CDR3 nucleotides read TGTGCCTGGAGTTTTTCCCGGACTAGCGGGAGCCAAAACACAGATACGCAGTATTTT. This sequence encodes CAWSFSRTSGSQNTDTQYF. Full variable domain (missing parts from reference TRBV30 and TRBJ2-3): SQTIHQWPATLVQPVGSPLSLECTVEGTSNPNLYWYRQAAGRGLQLLFYSVGIGQISSEVPQNLSASRPQDRQFILSSKKLLLSDSGFYLCAWSFSRTSGSQNTDTQYFGPGTRLTVL.

DNA for the CDR3: TGTGCCAGTAGTACTGTCAGGGGATACACAGATACGCAGTATTTT. It codes for CASSTVRGYTDTQYF. This sequence joins TRBV19 and TRBJ2-3; D perhaps matches TRBD1 (6 bases). Between the trimmed V and J ends, which lost 4 bases and 2 bases, there was a span of 13 bases. Germline CDR1 LNHDA, CDR2 SQIVND (reference sequence). The CDR3 loop spans 15 amino acids.

The count of this clone is one. The chain recombines TRBV27 with TRBJ2-1; 11 positions match TRBD2. The germline CDR1 and CDR2 sequences are MNHEY and SMNVEV (reference sequence). With V trimmed by 2 bases and J by 2 bases, 5 bases remained unmatched. The CDR3 contains 17 residues. CDR3 sequence (DNA): TGTGCCAGCAGTTTAGGTACTAGCGGGAGCCCCTACAATGAGCAGTTCTTC. This codes for CASSLGTSGSPYNEQFF.

V and J are TRBV9 and TRBJ2-1; a weak D match, TRBD1 (5 bases). The CDR3 is made up of 15 amino acids. Trimming left V 4 bases short and J 0 bases short, with 11 bases between. Germline values: CDR1 SGDLS, CDR2 YYNGEE. The CDR3 loop reads CASSPGSGSYNEQFF. CDR3 bases: TGTGCCAGCAGCCCAGGGTCTGGCTCCTACAATGAGCAGTTCTTC.

This chain's CDR3 is CASSLTVSVVTGVNEQFF. The DNA of the CDR3 is TGTGCCAGCAGCTTAACTGTATCCGTAGTCACAGGGGTCAATGAGCAGTTCTTC. The chain couples TRBV7-3 to TRBJ2-1; 7 bases line up with TRBD1. The CDR3 runs to 18 residues. The V and J ends lost 0 bases and 6 bases, in that order; junction bases with no gene match: 14. Per germline, CDR1 SGHTA and CDR2 FQGTGA. The whole variable domain, remainder taken from reference TRBV7-3 and TRBJ2-1, is GAGVSQTPSNKVTEKGKYVELRCDPISGHTALYWYRQSLGQGPEFLIYFQGTGAADDSGLPNDRFFAVRPEGSVSTLKIQRTERGDSAVYLCASSLTVSVVTGVNEQFFGPGTRLTVL.

The V and J genes are TRBV2 and TRBJ2-5; 7 bases match TRBD1. The CDR3 runs 14 residues. The germline CDR1 and CDR2 sequences are SNHLY and FYNNEI. The junction had 4 bases not matched to a gene; V was cut back by 5 bases and J by 1 base. The CDR3 nucleotides are TGTGCCAGCAGTTTCAGGGGGTTCCAAGAGACCCAGTACTTC. Translated, it gives CASSFRGFQETQYF.